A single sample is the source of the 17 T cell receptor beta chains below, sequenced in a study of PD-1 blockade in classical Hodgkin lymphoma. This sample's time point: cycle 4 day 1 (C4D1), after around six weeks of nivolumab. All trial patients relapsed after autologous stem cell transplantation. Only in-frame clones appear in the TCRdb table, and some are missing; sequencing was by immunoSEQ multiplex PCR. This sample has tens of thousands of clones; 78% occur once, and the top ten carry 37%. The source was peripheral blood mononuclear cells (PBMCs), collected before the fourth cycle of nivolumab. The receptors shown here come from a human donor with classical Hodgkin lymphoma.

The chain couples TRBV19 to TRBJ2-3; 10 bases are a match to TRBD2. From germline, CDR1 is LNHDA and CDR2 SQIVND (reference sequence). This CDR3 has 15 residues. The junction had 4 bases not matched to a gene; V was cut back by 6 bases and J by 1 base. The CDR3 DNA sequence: TGTGCCAGTAGCTCCGGACTAGCGGGCACAGATACGCAGTATTTT. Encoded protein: CASSSGLAGTDTQYF.

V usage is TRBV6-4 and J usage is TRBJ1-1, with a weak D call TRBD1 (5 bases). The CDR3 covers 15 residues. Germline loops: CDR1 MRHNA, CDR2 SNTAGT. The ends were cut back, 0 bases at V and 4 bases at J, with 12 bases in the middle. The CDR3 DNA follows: TGTGCCAGCAGTGACTCAACGGGGGAAGGCACTGAAGCTTTCTTT. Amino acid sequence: CASSDSTGEGTEAFF.

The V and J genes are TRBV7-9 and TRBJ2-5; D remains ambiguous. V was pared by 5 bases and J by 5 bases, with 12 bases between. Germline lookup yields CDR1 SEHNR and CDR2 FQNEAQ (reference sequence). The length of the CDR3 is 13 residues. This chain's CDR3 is CASSPGLQETQYF. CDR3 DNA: TGTGCCAGCAGCCCCGGGCTTCAGGAGACCCAGTACTTC.

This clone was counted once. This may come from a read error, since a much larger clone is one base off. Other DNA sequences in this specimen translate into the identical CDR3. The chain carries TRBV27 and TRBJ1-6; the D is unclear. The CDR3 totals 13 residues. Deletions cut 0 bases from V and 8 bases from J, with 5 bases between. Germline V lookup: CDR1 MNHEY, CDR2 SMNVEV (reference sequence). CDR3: CASSLSGYSPLHF. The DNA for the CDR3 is TGTGCCAGCAGTTTATCTGGTTATTCACCCCTCCACTTT.

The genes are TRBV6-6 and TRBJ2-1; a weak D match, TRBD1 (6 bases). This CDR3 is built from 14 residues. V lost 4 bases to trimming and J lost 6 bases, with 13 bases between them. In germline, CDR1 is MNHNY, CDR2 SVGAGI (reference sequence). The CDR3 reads CASSSVDRSNEQFF. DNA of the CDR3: TGTGCCAGCAGTTCCGTCGACAGGTCCAATGAGCAGTTCTTC.

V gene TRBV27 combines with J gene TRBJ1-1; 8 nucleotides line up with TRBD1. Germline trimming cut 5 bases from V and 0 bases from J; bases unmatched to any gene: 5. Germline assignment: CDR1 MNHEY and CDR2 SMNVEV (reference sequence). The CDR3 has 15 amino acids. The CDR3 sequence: CASSTGQGVNTEAFF. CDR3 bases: TGTGCCAGCAGTACAGGACAGGGAGTGAACACTGAAGCTTTCTTT.

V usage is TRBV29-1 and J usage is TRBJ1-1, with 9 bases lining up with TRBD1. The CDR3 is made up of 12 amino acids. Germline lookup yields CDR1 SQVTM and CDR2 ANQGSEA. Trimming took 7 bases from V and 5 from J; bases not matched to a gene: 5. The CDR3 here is CSAQGAGTEAFF. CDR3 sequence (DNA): TGCAGCGCACAGGGGGCCGGAACTGAAGCTTTCTTT.

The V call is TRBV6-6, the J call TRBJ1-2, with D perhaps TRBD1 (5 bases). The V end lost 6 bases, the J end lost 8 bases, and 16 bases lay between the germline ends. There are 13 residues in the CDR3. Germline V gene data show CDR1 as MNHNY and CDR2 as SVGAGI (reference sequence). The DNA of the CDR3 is TGTGCCAGCAGCTGGGATGTTAGGGGCGGCTACACCTTC. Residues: CASSWDVRGGYTF.

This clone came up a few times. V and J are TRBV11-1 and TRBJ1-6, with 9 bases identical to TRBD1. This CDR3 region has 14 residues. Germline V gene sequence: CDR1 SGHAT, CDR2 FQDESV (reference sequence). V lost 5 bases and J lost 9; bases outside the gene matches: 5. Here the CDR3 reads CASSPTGGTSPLHF. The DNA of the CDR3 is TGTGCCAGCAGCCCGACAGGGGGGACTTCACCCCTCCACTTT.

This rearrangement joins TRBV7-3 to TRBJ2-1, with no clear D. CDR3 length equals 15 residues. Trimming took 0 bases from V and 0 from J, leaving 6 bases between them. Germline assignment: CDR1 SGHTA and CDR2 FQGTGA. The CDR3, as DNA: TGTGCCAGCAGCTTAACTCATAGCTCCTACAATGAGCAGTTCTTC. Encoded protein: CASSLTHSSYNEQFF.

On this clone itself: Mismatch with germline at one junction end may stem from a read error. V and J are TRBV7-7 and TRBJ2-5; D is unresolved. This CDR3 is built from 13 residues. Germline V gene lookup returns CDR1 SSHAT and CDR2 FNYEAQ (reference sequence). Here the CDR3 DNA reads TGTGCTAGCAGCTTCGGCGGCCGAGAGACCCAGTACTTC. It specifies CASSFGGRETQYF.

The CDR3 region is CASSYGASGNTIYF. The CDR3 bases are TGTGCCAGCAGTTATGGGGCCTCTGGAAACACCATATATTTT. The V call is TRBV6-5, the J call TRBJ1-3, with D possibly being TRBD1 (5 bases). With 3 bases removed from V and 0 bases from J, the gap between germline ends came to 6 bases. CDR1 is MNHEY and CDR2 is SVGAGI in the germline V gene. This CDR3 has 14 residues.

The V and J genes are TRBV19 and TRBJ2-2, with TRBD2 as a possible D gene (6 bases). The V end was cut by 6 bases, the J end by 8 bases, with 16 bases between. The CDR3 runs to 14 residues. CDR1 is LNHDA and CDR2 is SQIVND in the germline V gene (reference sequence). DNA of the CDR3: TGTGCCAGTAGGATTCAGGGAGGTTCTGGGGAGCTGTTTTTT. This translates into CASRIQGGSGELFF. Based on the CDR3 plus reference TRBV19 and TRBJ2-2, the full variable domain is DGGITQSPKYLFRKEGQNVTLSCEQNLNHDAMYWYRQDPGQGLRLIYYSQIVNDFQKGDIAEGYSVSREKKESFPLTVTSAQKNPTAFYLCASRIQGGSGELFFGEGSRLTVL.

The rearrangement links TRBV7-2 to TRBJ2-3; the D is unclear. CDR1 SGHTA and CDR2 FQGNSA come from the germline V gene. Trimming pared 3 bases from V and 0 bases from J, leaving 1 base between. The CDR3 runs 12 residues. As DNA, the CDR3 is TGTGCCAGCAGCTTGAGCACAGATACGCAGTATTTT. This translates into CASSLSTDTQYF.

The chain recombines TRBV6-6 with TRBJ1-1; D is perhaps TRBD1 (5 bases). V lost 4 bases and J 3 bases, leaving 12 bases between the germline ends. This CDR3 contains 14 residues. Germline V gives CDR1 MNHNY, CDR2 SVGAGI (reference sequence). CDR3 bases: TGTGCCAGCAGTTTCGAGACAGCTCACACTGAAGCTTTCTTT. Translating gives CASSFETAHTEAFF.

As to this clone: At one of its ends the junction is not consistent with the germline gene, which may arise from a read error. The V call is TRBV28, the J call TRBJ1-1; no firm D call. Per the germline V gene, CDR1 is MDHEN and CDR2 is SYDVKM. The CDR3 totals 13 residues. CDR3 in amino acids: CANSLTENTEAFF. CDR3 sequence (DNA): TGTGCCAACAGTTTAACAGAGAACACTGAAGCTTTCTTT.

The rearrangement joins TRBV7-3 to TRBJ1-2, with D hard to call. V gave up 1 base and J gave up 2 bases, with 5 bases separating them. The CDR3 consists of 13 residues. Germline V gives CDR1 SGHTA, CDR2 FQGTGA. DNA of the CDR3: TGTGCCAGCAGCTTAAGGGCAAACTATGGCTACACCTTC. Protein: CASSLRANYGYTF.